Shown below are 26 T cell receptor beta chains from a single sample sequenced in a study of vaccination and CD4 T cells after COVID-19. Treatment specified: approximately 10-day PBMC culture with coronavirus spike peptide pools or control peptides (ViraFEST assay). What these receptors recognize is not known. With the Oncomine TCR Beta short-read assay, DNA from cultured CD4+ T cells was sequenced. One entry per CDR3 protein results from TCRdb running MiXCR on the PCR reads. The sample includes 15,000 to 17,000 distinct CDR3 sequences, 40% to 55% of them seen just once. This material consisted of CD4+ T cells from blood, cultured in vitro, taken before SARS-CoV-2 vaccination. The receptors here all came from a human donor who had recovered from COVID-19.

The rearrangement uses TRBV2 and TRBJ2-2; 8 nucleotides match TRBD2. The trim removed 3 bases at V and 5 bases at J, leaving 2 bases unmatched. This CDR3 has 14 residues. Germline values: CDR1 SNHLY, CDR2 FYNNEI. The CDR3 DNA reads TGTGCCAGCAGTGAGGCTAGCGGGACCGGGGAGCTGTTTTTT. Translated: CASSEASGTGELFF.

The count of this clonotype is one. The J gene is TRBJ2-7, the V gene TRBV4-1, with a weak D call TRBD1 (5 bases). The V gene lost 4 bases and the J gene lost 3 bases, with 10 bases spanning the gap. The CDR3 consists of 13 residues. The germline V gene encodes CDR1 MGHRA and CDR2 YSYEKL. CDR3 residues: CASSPDSNYEQYF. The DNA of the CDR3 is TGCGCCAGCAGCCCCGACAGTAACTACGAGCAGTACTTC.

The V call is TRBV6-2 or TRBV6-3, the J call TRBJ2-5; possible D gene TRBD1, 6 bases. The CDR3 is 14 residues long. Trimming cost V 2 bases and J 5 bases, with 12 bases left between them. In germline, CDR1 is MNHEY, CDR2 SVGEGT. CDR3 region: CASSYGQGMETQYF. CDR3 nucleotide sequence: TGTGCCAGCAGTTACGGCCAGGGGATGGAGACCCAGTACTTC.

This sequence joins TRBV7-2 and TRBJ1-5, with 8 bases fitting TRBD1. The CDR3 runs to 16 residues. Germline loops: CDR1 SGHTA, CDR2 FQGNSA. V trimming: 5 bases; J trimming: 9 bases; junction bases outside the gene matches: 15. This chain's CDR3 is CASSNAPRGPRGPQHF. The CDR3 DNA is TGTGCCAGCAGCAACGCTCCCAGGGGGCCCCGCGGGCCCCAGCATTTT.

The chain combines TRBV5-4 with TRBJ2-7, with 15 positions matching TRBD2. Losses at the gene ends were 5 bases for V and 7 bases for J; bases not matched to a gene: 10. This CDR3 is built from 16 residues. The V gene's germline CDR1 is SGHNT and CDR2 YYREEE (reference sequence). CDR3 in amino acids: CASRSPGLAGGGEQYF. CDR3 nucleotides: TGTGCCAGCAGATCCCCGGGACTAGCGGGAGGAGGGGAGCAGTACTTC.

The chain employs TRBV20-1 and TRBJ2-5; 8 nucleotides align to TRBD2. This CDR3 comprises 13 residues. The V and J ends lost 5 bases and 5 bases, in that order; junction bases with no gene match: 7. The germline gives CDR1 DFQATT, CDR2 SNEGSKA (reference sequence). This chain's CDR3 is CSAPGLAGETQYF. The CDR3 bases are TGCAGTGCTCCCGGACTAGCAGGCGAGACCCAGTACTTC.

The chain employs TRBV20-1 and TRBJ1-1, with 9 bases lining up with TRBD1. The germline CDR1 and CDR2 sequences are DFQATT and SNEGSKA (reference sequence). Trimming at V came to 2 bases and at J to 4 bases, leaving 14 bases not matched to a gene. This CDR3 has 17 amino acids. CDR3 nucleotides: TGCAGTGCTAGATCGGGACAGGGAACGTCGAAGGTCACTGAAGCTTTCTTT. Amino acids: CSARSGQGTSKVTEAFF.

This clonotype occurred a few times. J is TRBJ2-5 and V is TRBV6-1; 14 positions agree with TRBD2. There are 17 residues in the CDR3. CDR1 and CDR2 (germline): MNHNS, SASEGT. V dropped 4 bases and J dropped 4; count of bases not matched to a gene: 8. The CDR3 sequence: CASSGRLAGGPGETQYF. In DNA form, the CDR3 reads TGTGCCAGCAGTGGCCGACTAGCGGGAGGGCCTGGAGAGACCCAGTACTTC.

CDR3 amino acids: CASSPSGSTDTQYF. In DNA form, the CDR3 reads TGTGCCAGCAGCCCCAGCGGGAGCACAGATACGCAGTATTTT. This sequence joins TRBV7-9 and TRBJ2-3; perhaps TRBD2 as D (6 bases). The germline CDR1 and CDR2 sequences are SEHNR and FQNEAQ (reference sequence). The CDR3 has 14 residues. V was shortened by 5 bases and J by 0 bases, with 9 bases between the two germline ends.

This rearrangement joins TRBV5-1 to TRBJ1-2; 8 positions agree with TRBD1. The CDR3 contains 15 residues. Trimming cost V 0 bases and J 4 bases; bases outside gene matches: 5. The germline V gene encodes CDR1 SGHRS and CDR2 YFSETQ. The CDR3, as DNA: TGCGCCAGCAGCTTGGCGGGACAGGCAGCCTATGGCTACACCTTC. It encodes CASSLAGQAAYGYTF.

This clonotype turned up a few times. The chain employs TRBV10-3 and TRBJ1-6; 7 positions agree with TRBD1. V shed 7 bases, J shed 9 bases, and the junction held 12 bases outside the gene matches. CDR3 length: 15 amino acids. Germline loops: CDR1 ENHRY, CDR2 SYGVKD. CDR3 nucleotides: TGTGCCATCACCCCTGACAGGGTGAAAGGTTCACCCCTCCACTTT. Its protein is CAITPDRVKGSPLHF.

This clonotype has a handful of counts. The chain carries TRBV20-1 and TRBJ1-5; D is perhaps TRBD1 (5 bases). CDR1 and CDR2 (germline): DFQATT, SNEGSKA (reference sequence). Trimming took 3 bases from V and 5 from J, leaving 14 bases between them. The CDR3 is 14 residues long. This CDR3 is CSARGRELYQPQHF. The CDR3 DNA is TGCAGTGCTAGGGGCAGGGAATTATATCAGCCCCAGCATTTT.

The rearrangement joins TRBV28 to TRBJ1-2; D call uncertain. Deletions cut 5 bases from V and 11 bases from J, with 15 bases between. The germline CDR1 and CDR2 sequences are MDHEN and SYDVKM. The CDR3 is 12 amino acids. The chain's CDR3 is CASSTPTGGYTF. In DNA form, the CDR3 reads TGTGCCAGCAGTACGCCTACGGGCGGTTACACCTTC.

This clonotype was counted between two and nine times. V usage is TRBV6-1 and J usage is TRBJ1-6; D is ambiguous. This CDR3 is built from 14 residues. Trimming cost V 2 bases and J 8 bases, with 10 bases left between them. The germline V gene has CDR1 MNHNS and CDR2 SASEGT. The CDR3 region is CASSESPQYSPLHF. The CDR3 nucleotides are TGTGCCAGCAGTGAATCCCCCCAGTATTCACCCCTCCACTTT.

V usage is TRBV20-1 and J usage is TRBJ1-5, with unresolved D. The CDR3 runs 16 residues. Germline CDR1 reads DFQATT; CDR2 reads SNEGSKA (reference sequence). V gave up 3 bases and J gave up 3 bases, with 18 bases separating them. CDR3 coding DNA: TGCAGTGCTAGCCGGCCTGGTTTCAACTTCAATCAGCCCCAGCATTTT. Its translation: CSASRPGFNFNQPQHF.

The chain is built from TRBV5-1 and TRBJ2-2; D possibly corresponds to TRBD2 (5 bases). V was trimmed by 5 bases and J by 5 bases, leaving 16 bases between them. In germline, CDR1 is SGHRS, CDR2 YFSETQ. CDR3 length: 15 residues. The DNA for the CDR3 is TGCGCCAGCAGTTGGGCTGGATCGGGGACCGGGGAGCTGTTTTTT. Translation: CASSWAGSGTGELFF.

This chain links TRBV20-1 with TRBJ2-3; D is unclear. The CDR3 has 12 amino acids. Deletions cut 2 bases from V and 4 bases from J, with 7 bases between. Germline values: CDR1 DFQATT, CDR2 SNEGSKA (reference sequence). The chain's CDR3 is CSARPSADTQYF. CDR3 DNA sequence: TGCAGTGCTAGACCGAGTGCAGATACGCAGTATTTT.

The chain recombines TRBV7-9 with TRBJ1-1, with 7 bases that match TRBD1. The germline V gene encodes CDR1 SEHNR and CDR2 FQNEAQ (reference sequence). CDR3 size: 14 residues. V lost 4 bases and J lost 4; bases outside the gene matches: 6. The chain's CDR3 is CASSSDRESTEAFF. The CDR3 DNA is TGTGCCAGCAGCTCTGACAGGGAGAGCACTGAAGCTTTCTTT.

This chain links TRBV2 with TRBJ2-1; no clear D gene. The CDR3 has 13 amino acids. The germline CDR1 and CDR2 sequences are SNHLY and FYNNEI. Trimming pared 7 bases from V and 4 bases from J, leaving 11 bases between. The CDR3 is CASMEMDYNEQFF. The CDR3 DNA reads TGTGCCAGCATGGAGATGGATTACAATGAGCAGTTCTTC. Variable domain in full (rest from reference TRBV2 and TRBJ2-1): EPEVTQTPSHQVTQMGQEVILRCVPISNHLYFYWYRQILGQKVEFLVSFYNNEISEKSEIFDDQFSVERPDGSNFTLKIRSTKLEDSAMYFCASMEMDYNEQFFGPGTRLTVL.

The chain joins TRBV7-8 to TRBJ2-1; 11 nucleotides line up with TRBD2. From germline, CDR1 is SGHVS and CDR2 FQNEAQ. This CDR3 spans 19 amino acids. Trimming at V came to 2 bases and at J to 5 bases, leaving 14 bases not matched to a gene. The CDR3 loop reads CASSLRYPIAGGPNNEQFF. CDR3 nucleotides: TGTGCCAGCAGCTTAAGGTACCCTATAGCGGGAGGGCCAAACAATGAGCAGTTCTTC.

V gene TRBV2 combines with J gene TRBJ2-3; D gene unclear. In germline, CDR1 is SNHLY, CDR2 FYNNEI. V dropped 6 bases and J dropped 2 bases, with 6 bases sitting between them. CDR3 length equals 12 residues. This CDR3 reads CASSQYTDTQYF. The CDR3 DNA reads TGTGCCAGCAGCCAGTACACAGATACGCAGTATTTT.

This clonotype was counted a few times. V is TRBV20-1 and J is TRBJ2-7; the D gene is possibly TRBD1 (6 bases). The CDR3 sequence is 13 residues long. Germline assignment: CDR1 DFQATT and CDR2 SNEGSKA (reference sequence). V lost 6 bases and J 4 bases, leaving 16 bases between the germline ends. The CDR3 region has the DNA TGCAGTGCCCACGACAGGACTCGGTACGAGCAGTACTTC. Translating it yields CSAHDRTRYEQYF.

V usage is TRBV28 and J usage is TRBJ2-3; 9 bases are shared with TRBD2. Trimming removed 6 bases from V and 0 bases from J; junction bases left unmatched: 4. The V gene's germline CDR1 is MDHEN and CDR2 SYDVKM. The CDR3 consists of 15 residues. CDR3 residues: CASSRLAGSTDTQYF. The DNA for the CDR3 is TGTGCCAGCAGCCGTCTAGCGGGAAGCACAGATACGCAGTATTTT.

The genes are TRBV20-1 and TRBJ1-1; D unresolved. V lost 2 bases to trimming and J lost 1 base, with 8 bases between them. In germline, CDR1 is DFQATT, CDR2 SNEGSKA (reference sequence). The CDR3 contains 13 residues. CDR3 loop: CSARNPKNTEAFF. The CDR3 DNA is TGCAGTGCTAGAAATCCTAAGAACACTGAAGCTTTCTTT.

The chain has TRBV6-2 or TRBV6-3 and TRBJ2-5; 10 positions agree with TRBD1. Germline lookup yields CDR1 MNHEY and CDR2 SVGEGT. The CDR3 consists of 15 residues. V lost 4 bases and J lost 4; bases outside the gene matches: 6. The CDR3 DNA is TGTGCCAGCAGTTCAGTCCGACAGGGGGCAGAGACCCAGTACTTC. This translates into CASSSVRQGAETQYF.

This clonotype has a handful of counts. The chain recombines TRBV7-9 with TRBJ1-2; D is undetermined. The CDR3 spans 15 residues. Germline lookup yields CDR1 SEHNR and CDR2 FQNEAQ (reference sequence). Trimming shortened V by 1 base and J by 3 bases, and 12 bases separated the two germline ends. In nucleotides, the CDR3 is TGTGCCAGCAGCTTAGGTGTGGGCGCGGACTATGGCTACACCTTC. Its protein is CASSLGVGADYGYTF.